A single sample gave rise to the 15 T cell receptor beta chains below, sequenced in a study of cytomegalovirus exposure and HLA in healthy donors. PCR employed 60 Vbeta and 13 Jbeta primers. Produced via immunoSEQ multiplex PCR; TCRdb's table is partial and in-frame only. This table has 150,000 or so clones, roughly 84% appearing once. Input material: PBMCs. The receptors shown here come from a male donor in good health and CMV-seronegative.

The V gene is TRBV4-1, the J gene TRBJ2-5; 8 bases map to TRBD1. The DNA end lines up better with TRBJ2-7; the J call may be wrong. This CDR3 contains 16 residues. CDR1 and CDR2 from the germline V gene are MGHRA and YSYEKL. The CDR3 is CASSTRTGPGNYEQYF. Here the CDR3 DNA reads TGCGCCAGCAGCACGAGGACAGGGCCGGGGAACTACGAGCAGTACTTC.

CDR3 sequence reads: CASSPGQGSEKLFF. CDR3 nucleotides: TGTGCCAGTAGTCCCGGACAGGGGAGTGAAAAACTGTTTTTT. This chain connects TRBV19 to TRBJ1-4, with TRBD1 matching 9 bases. Germline V lookup: CDR1 LNHDA, CDR2 SQIVND (reference sequence). The CDR3 consists of 14 residues. With V trimmed by 5 bases and J by 7 bases, 5 bases remained unmatched.

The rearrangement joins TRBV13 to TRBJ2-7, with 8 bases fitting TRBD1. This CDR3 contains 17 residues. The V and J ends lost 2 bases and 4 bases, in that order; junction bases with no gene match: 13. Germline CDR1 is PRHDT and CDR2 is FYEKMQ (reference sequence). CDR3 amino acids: CASSLYGQGRSKYEQYF. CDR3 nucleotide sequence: TGTGCCAGCAGCTTATACGGACAGGGAAGAAGTAAATACGAGCAGTACTTC. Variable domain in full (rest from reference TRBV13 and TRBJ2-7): AAGVIQSPRHLIKEKRETATLKCYPIPRHDTVYWYQQGPGQDPQFLISFYEKMQSDKGSIPDRFSAQQFSDYHSELNMSSLELGDSALYFCASSLYGQGRSKYEQYFGPGTRLTVT.

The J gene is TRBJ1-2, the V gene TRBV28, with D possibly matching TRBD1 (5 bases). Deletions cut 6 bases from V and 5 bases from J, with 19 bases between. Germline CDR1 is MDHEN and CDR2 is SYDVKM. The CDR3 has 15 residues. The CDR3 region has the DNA TGTGCCAGCAGCCTCGCTTCGGCGGAGGGGTATGGCTACACCTTC. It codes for CASSLASAEGYGYTF.

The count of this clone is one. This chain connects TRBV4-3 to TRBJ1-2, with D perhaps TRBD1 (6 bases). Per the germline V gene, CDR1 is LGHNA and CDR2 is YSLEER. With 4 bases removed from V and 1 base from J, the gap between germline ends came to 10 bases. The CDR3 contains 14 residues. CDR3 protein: CASSLDSYNYGYTF. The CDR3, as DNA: TGCGCCAGCAGCCTGGACAGCTATAACTATGGCTACACCTTC.

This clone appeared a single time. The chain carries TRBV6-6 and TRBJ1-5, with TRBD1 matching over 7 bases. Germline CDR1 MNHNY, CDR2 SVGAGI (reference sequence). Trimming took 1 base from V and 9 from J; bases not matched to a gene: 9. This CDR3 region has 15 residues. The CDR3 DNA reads TGTGCCAGCAGTTACTTGTGGACAGGCCAGGCGCCCCAGCATTTT. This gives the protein CASSYLWTGQAPQHF.

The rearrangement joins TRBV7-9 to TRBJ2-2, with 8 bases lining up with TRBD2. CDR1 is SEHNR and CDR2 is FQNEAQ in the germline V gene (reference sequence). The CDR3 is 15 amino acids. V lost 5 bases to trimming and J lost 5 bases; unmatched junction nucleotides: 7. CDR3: CASSPSGGGTGELFF. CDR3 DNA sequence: TGTGCCAGCAGCCCGAGCGGGGGAGGGACCGGGGAGCTGTTTTTT. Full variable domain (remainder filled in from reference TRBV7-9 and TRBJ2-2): DTGVSQNPRHKITKRGQNVTFRCDPISEHNRLYWYRQTLGQGPEFLTYFQNEAQLEKSRLLSDRFSAERPKGSFSTLEIQRTEQGDSAMYLCASSPSGGGTGELFFGEGSRLTVL.

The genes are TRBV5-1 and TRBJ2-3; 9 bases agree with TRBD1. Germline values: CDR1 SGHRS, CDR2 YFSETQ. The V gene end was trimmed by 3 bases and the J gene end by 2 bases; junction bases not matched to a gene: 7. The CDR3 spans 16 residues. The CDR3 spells CASSSWDRDYTDTQYF. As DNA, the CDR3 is TGCGCCAGCAGCTCCTGGGACAGGGATTACACAGATACGCAGTATTTT.

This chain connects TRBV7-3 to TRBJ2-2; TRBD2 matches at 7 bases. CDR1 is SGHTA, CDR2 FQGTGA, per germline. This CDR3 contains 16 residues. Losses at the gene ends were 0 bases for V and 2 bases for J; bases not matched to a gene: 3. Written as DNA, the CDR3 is TGTGCCAGCAGCTTAACTGCGGGACTAAACACCGGGGAGCTGTTTTTT. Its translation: CASSLTAGLNTGELFF.

Written as DNA, the CDR3 is TGCGCCAGCAGCTTGGGCACCGGGACAGGGGGCCCTAACACAGATACGCAGTATTTT. Translated, it gives CASSLGTGTGGPNTDTQYF. V gene TRBV5-1 combines with J gene TRBJ2-3, with 12 positions matching TRBD1. V shed 0 bases and J 2 bases; nucleotides not matched to a gene: 10. This CDR3 has 19 residues. The V gene's germline CDR1 is SGHRS and CDR2 YFSETQ.

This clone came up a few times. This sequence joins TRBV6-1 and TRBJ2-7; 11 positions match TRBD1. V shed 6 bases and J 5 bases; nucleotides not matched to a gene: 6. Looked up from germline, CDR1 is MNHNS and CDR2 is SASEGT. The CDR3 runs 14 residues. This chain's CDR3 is CASRGQGEVNEQYF. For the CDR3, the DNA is TGTGCCAGCAGGGGACAGGGGGAAGTAAACGAGCAGTACTTC.

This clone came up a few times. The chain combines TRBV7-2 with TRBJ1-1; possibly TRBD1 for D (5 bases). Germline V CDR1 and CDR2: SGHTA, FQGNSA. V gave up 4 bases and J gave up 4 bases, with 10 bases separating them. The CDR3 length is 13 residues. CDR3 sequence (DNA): TGTGCCAGCAGCTCCCAGGGAGGCACTGAAGCTTTCTTT. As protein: CASSSQGGTEAFF.

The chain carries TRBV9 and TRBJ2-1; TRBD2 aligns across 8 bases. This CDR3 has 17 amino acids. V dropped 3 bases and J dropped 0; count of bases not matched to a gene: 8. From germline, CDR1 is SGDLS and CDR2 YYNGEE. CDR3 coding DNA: TGTGCCAGCAGCGGAGGACTAGCCGAGATCTCCTACAATGAGCAGTTCTTC. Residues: CASSGGLAEISYNEQFF.

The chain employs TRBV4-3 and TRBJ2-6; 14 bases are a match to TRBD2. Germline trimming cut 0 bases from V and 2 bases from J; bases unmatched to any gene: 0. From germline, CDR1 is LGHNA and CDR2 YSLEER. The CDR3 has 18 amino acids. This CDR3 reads CASSQEGLAGAGANVLTF. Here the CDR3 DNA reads TGCGCCAGCAGCCAAGAGGGACTAGCGGGAGCTGGGGCCAACGTCCTGACTTTC.

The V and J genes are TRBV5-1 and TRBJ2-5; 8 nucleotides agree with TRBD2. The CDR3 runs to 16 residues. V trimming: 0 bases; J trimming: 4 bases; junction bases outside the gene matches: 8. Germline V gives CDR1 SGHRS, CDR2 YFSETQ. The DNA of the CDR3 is TGCGCCAGCAGCTTGGCCTTTACGGGGGGGCTAGAGACCCAGTACTTC. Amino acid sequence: CASSLAFTGGLETQYF.